This T cell receptor (beta chain) is drawn from a study of cytomegalovirus exposure and HLA in healthy donors (dated by TCRdb to 2016 to 2017). Looking at the study overall: In an earlier analysis of fewer than 750 of the donors, about 270 Gb of sequence data and 90 million to 130 million unique TCR beta sequences from about 179 million T cells were reported. An early release that covered approximately 600 HLA-typed donors contained about 290 gigabases of sequencing data and 85 million to 100 million unique TCR sequences. Of the roughly 400 genotyped donors, approximately 83% fell in the genetic ancestry cluster associated with self-reported Caucasian donors. The study was designed to test whether signatures of past pathogen exposure could be identified by cataloging public T cell receptors. Using immunosequencing, the study profiled T cell repertoires from 500 to 800 subjects and related those repertoires to cytomegalovirus serostatus. A separate validation cohort of more than 100 different subjects was used in addition to the roughly 670-subject first cohort. To predict cytomegalovirus infection status, the study brought together high-throughput TCR immunosequencing, statistical association of individual TCRs with disease status, and machine learning. In a later analysis, previously published TCR beta repertoires from some 640 donors were re-analyzed and high-resolution HLA genotyping was added so that TCR occurrence patterns could be studied. Rather than using new phenotypic data, the later analysis identified candidate immune exposures from TCR beta sequences and from how often those sequences occurred across donors. To decide whether each TCR beta V gene segment behaved as functional or pseudogenic, an earlier analysis of some 570 of the donors relied on high-throughput TCR beta sequencing. Donor age, sex, ethnicity and CMV serostatus were compiled alongside the repertoire data. A later genetic analysis used genome-wide SNP genotypes for about 55% of the 666 donors, treating that subset as a discovery cohort. All discovery cohort repertoires had been generated on a single sequencing platform. HLA typing covered class I and class II loci at four-digit resolution. Typing coverage differed by locus: A, B, C, DRB1 and DQB1 were typed in about 620-630 donors, DQA1 in roughly 500, DPA1 in approximately 610, and DPB1 in roughly 470. A few DR-DQ haplotypes were handled as single units for association and clustering because linkage in the cohort was strong. On average, 235,054 unique TCR beta nucleotide sequences were sequenced per donor among 300 to 500 genotyped donors of the cohort, with 15% to 20% of those sequences being non-productive. Points the paper makes about the study in general: Immune exposure information for the cohort was limited to CMV serostatus. A later genetic analysis reported fewer N-insertions in productive TCRs among donors in an Asian-associated ancestry cluster than the roughly 720-donor mean. A few of the identified cytomegalovirus-associated TCR beta chains were confirmed in vitro to be specific for cytomegalovirus antigens. Assigning TCR associations to individual alleles was difficult when HLA alleles, especially DR and DQ, strongly co-occurred. In a later analysis, the rate of TCR association differed among HLA loci, with DRB1 alleles having the most associated TCRs and HLA-C alleles having the fewest. In a later analysis, HLA-associated TCR beta chains showed more clonal expansion and lower generation probabilities than non-associated chains that were equally common. In an earlier analysis of 587 of the donors, most TCR beta V segments appeared in productive rearrangements about 87% or about 30% of the time, broadly matching IMGT annotations. A group of highly shared sequence variants was considered likely to be a technical artifact of the sequencing pipeline. In a later analysis, 16,951 TCR beta sequences were associated with specific HLA alleles at a false discovery rate of 0.05. Presence/absence analyses assumed roughly uniform sequencing depth across donors, an assumption that may not hold. In a later genetic analysis, a missense DCLRE1C variant was associated with V-gene and J-gene trimming of TCR beta chains, and the association was replicated in an independent cohort. Because counts were too low, about 15 rarely observed V segments, including chromosome 9 orphons, were left out of the earlier analysis of approximately 580 of the donors. It was suggested by the authors that the approach could potentially be generalized to other disease states and immunological phenotypes. The classifier was reported to diagnose cytomegalovirus status with high specificity and sensitivity in both the original cohort and the validation cohort. Because some donors lacked HLA typing at each locus, the association tests relied only on the typed subset. A total of 150 or so TCR beta chains were listed by the study as associated with cytomegalovirus. Most CMV-associated TCR beta chains appeared to be HLA-restricted in a later analysis, and the HLA associations seemed to be driven largely by CMV exposure. In this cohort, only TCR beta chains were sequenced, and detectable features were limited by the absence of alpha or paired-chain data. Several of the top co-occurrence clusters appeared to be linked to parvovirus B19, influenza, CMV and Epstein-Barr virus, according to a later analysis. Linkage disequilibrium might explain the correlated functional status among segregating V segments, but an unknown experimental factor could not be excluded. Most TCR sequences were seen in very few donors, while some public TCRs were found in many individuals. A further reported finding was that TCR beta sequences accurately predicted the HLA-A and HLA-B alleles for most subjects in the first cohort.

This clone was counted between two and nine times. The antigen this receptor binds is unknown. No quality values exist for individual bases; no much larger clone is one base distant. Library creation used the immunoSEQ multiplex PCR assay. The multiplex PCR relied on a mix of 60 forward primers for TCR Vbeta segments and 13 reverse primers for TCR Jbeta segments. The CDR3 region of rearranged TCR beta genes was amplified from genomic DNA with a multiplex PCR assay. The Illumina HiSeq System was used to sequence the amplified TCR beta libraries as 87-base-pair reads. For the original study's pipeline: In a later analysis, some 80 million unique TCR beta chains were counted across the roughly 610 repertoires, and approximately 11 million of these chains were shared by at least two donors. To remove PCR and sequencing errors, raw reads were error-corrected and collapsed into unique sequences using a nearest-neighbor algorithm that merged closely related sequences. CDR3 sequences were aligned to IMGT reference sequences to assign V, D and J gene segments. For a sequence to be retained, at least a six-nucleotide match to both a V gene segment and a J gene segment was required. A rearrangement was called productive if the CDR3 had no stop codons and remained in frame with V and J, and every other rearrangement was called non-productive. CDR3 was defined by IMGT convention, running from the second conserved V-encoded cysteine to the conserved J-encoded phenylalanine. The earlier analysis of 587 of the donors excluded sequences that lacked an unambiguous match to a single V gene segment. An earlier analysis of several hundred of the donors called V segments functional above 56.7% productive rearrangements and segregating when the between-donor standard deviation exceeded 5%. A statistical classification framework was developed to diagnose cytomegalovirus status using the catalog of TCR beta chain sequences. A later analysis assigned V and J genes by comparing TCR nucleotide sequences with IMGT/GENE-DB human TR gene sequences. In a later analysis, CDR3 sequences and most-parsimonious VDJ recombination scenarios were assigned using the TCRdist pipeline. In a later analysis, each TCR beta chain was defined by its CDR3 amino acid sequence together with its V-gene family, and reads lacking a unique V-gene family were excluded. To address suspected cross-contamination and a sequencing artifact, a later analysis removed around 600 highly shared, low-generation-probability nucleotide sequences. For each public chain, a later analysis derived a clonal expansion index from normalized ranks of inferred template counts within each repertoire. A later analysis computed generation probabilities with a VDJ recombination model fitted to out-of-frame rearrangements, and checked the results against IGoR. Hypergeometric tests were used in a later analysis to score TCR-TCR, TCR-HLA and TCR-CMV co-occurrence, with a repertoire-size bias correction applied to the TCR pairs. To estimate false discovery rates, a later analysis permuted the HLA or CMV assignments 20 times. A later analysis grouped co-occurring TCRs with DBSCAN, adding TCRdist sequence similarity when clustering within HLA-allele-positive subsets. Co-occurrence clustering excluded repertoires with fewer than 30,000 or more than 120,000 public chains, plus five with anomalous nucleotide sharing. In TCRdb, the immuneACCESS table is reduced to in-frame sequences with V and J assigned. These tables do not hold every clone; where another copy was compared, an unresolved V gene accounts for under half, and the others remain unexplained. V, J and clone size derive from that table, while D and trimming were established from the DNA sequence. Across this sample there are roughly 150,000 clones, with roughly three quarters seen only once. The ten largest clones capture about 15% of the sample.

The cohort comprised some 700 healthy bone marrow donors. At the time of sampling, all cohort members were nominally healthy, though unrecorded immune exposures were likely present. The donor tested CMV seronegative and was one of the 352 seronegative cohort members. A peripheral blood sample was provided by each donor, and peripheral blood mononuclear cells were used for TCR beta sequencing. Genomic DNA extraction from the blood cell samples was performed with the Qiagen DNeasy Blood Extraction Kit. The source is a woman aged 40-49 years in good health and CMV-seronegative. Sequencing input: PBMCs.

The CDR3 corresponds to CASSRLAGAPTDTQYF. The DNA sequence reads TGTGCCAGTAGCAGACTAGCGGGGGCCCCCACAGATACGCAGTATTTT. The receptor chain draws on TRBV19 and TRBJ2-3; 12 middle bases align to TRBD2. Here V drops 6 bases and J drops 2 bases, and the junction holds 6 bases not matched to any gene. In the germline V gene (reference sequence), CDR1 corresponds to LNHDA and CDR2 to SQIVND. Measured from the cysteine to the phenylalanine, the CDR3 is 16 residues long. Only CDR3 DNA remains: 48 bases, in frame from the first base.